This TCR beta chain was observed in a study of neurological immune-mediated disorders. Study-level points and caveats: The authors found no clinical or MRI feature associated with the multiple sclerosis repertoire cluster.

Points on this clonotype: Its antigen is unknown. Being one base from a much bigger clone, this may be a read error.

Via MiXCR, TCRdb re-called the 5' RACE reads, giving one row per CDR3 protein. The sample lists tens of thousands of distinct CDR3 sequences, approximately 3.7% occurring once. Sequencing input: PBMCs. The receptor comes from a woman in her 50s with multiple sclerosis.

The CDR3 spells CSAGERGDTQYF. CDR3 in DNA: TGCAGCGCCGGAGAAAGGGGAGATACGCAGTATTTT. The V call is TRBV29-1, the J call TRBJ2-3, with a possible D match to TRBD1 (5 bases). Per germline, CDR1 SQVTM and CDR2 ANQGSEA. The germline V and J ends were trimmed by 7 bases and 5 bases, with 13 bases remaining between them. The CDR3 covers 12 residues.